This T cell receptor (beta chain) was identified during a study of CD8+CD57+ T cells in acquired aplastic anemia. Overall study: Sorted CD4+ and CD8+ cells gave an average of about 3.4 ug of DNA. Findings and caveats of the study: Significance was not reached for CD8+ Simpson's diversity between patients and controls. Overlap between patients and controls comprised roughly 30 CD8+ CDR3 sequences.

This clonotype was seen repeatedly, ten times or more. Its antigen is still unknown. For sequencing, patients were chosen who had shown expansion of CD8+CD57+ cells by flow cytometry. Patient blood was sampled before any therapy had been received. Researchers used genomic DNA as the template to profile TCR beta VDJ and CDR3. TCRdb called the reads again in MiXCR, with one record for every CDR3 protein. Among more than 95,000 distinct CDR3 sequences listed, about 40% were seen once. CDR1 and CDR2 from the germline V gene are GTSNPN and SVGIG (reference sequence). This CDR3 contains 15 residues. J lost 4 bases, V lost 4 bases, and 12 bases had no gene match.

The material sequenced was sorted CD4+, CD8+, or CD8+CD57+ T cells (not recorded which) from PBMCs. This clonotype was sampled from a human donor with aplastic anemia. This chain joins TRBV30 and TRBJ1-2; 7 bases match TRBD1. CDR3 loop: CAWTQRRDRVYGYTF. CDR3 sequence (DNA): TGTGCCTGGACCCAACGCCGGGACAGAGTCTATGGCTACACCTTC.